The rows below give T cell receptor beta chains drawn from one sample of a study of cytomegalovirus exposure and HLA in healthy donors. The method was immunoSEQ multiplex PCR; TCRdb's version includes in-frame clones alone and lacks a portion of them. The sample includes fewer than 200,000 clones, around 84% of them seen just once. The sequenced sample was PBMCs. The receptors originated from a young man in good health and CMV-seropositive. CDR3s include the opening cysteine and the closing phenylalanine or tryptophan. The D gene is left open where the match is weak. Size values are once, few and many counts, or a class for expanded clones, and some rows have none.

d_call clone_size j_call v_call cdr3_aa cdr3_nt
. . TRBJ1-2 TRBV4-2 CASSLRDVSGGYTF TGTGCCAGCAGCCTCCGGGATGTGTCGGGTGGCTACACCTTC
TRBD2 many TRBJ2-2 TRBV6-1 CASSGAGESGELFF TGTGCCAGCAGTGGAGCGGGAGAAAGCGGGGAGCTGTTTTTT
. . TRBJ1-1 TRBV18 CASSPQEGPNTEAFF TGTGCCAGCTCACCACAGGAGGGGCCGAACACTGAAGCTTTCTTT
. . TRBJ2-7 TRBV5-5 CASSFHGSSYEQYF TGTGCCAGCAGCTTCCACGGGAGCTCCTACGAGCAGTACTTC
. . TRBJ2-7 TRBV27 CASSSLQGGAYEQYF TGTGCCAGCAGTTCCCTGCAGGGGGGAGCATACGAGCAGTACTTC
TRBD1 few TRBJ2-7 TRBV11-2 CASSFGTGQYF TGTGCCAGCAGCTTTGGGACAGGCCAGTACTTC
. many TRBJ1-1 TRBV25-1 CASSTETVEAFF TGTGCCAGCAGTACAGAGACAGTTGAAGCTTTCTTT
TRBD1 . TRBJ2-7 TRBV15 CATSRQTGGYEQYF TGTGCCACCAGCAGGCAAACAGGGGGCTACGAGCAGTACTTC
. . TRBJ2-1 TRBV30 CAWREVRARHNEQFF TGTGCCTGGAGAGAAGTGAGGGCCCGGCACAATGAGCAGTTCTTC
TRBD1 . TRBJ2-7 TRBV10-3 CAISDGTVGSYEQYF TGTGCCATCAGTGATGGGACAGTGGGATCCTACGAGCAGTACTTC
TRBD1 . TRBJ1-2 TRBV7-9 CASSSGQALYGYTF TGTGCCAGCAGCTCTGGACAGGCCCTCTATGGCTACACCTTC
. . TRBJ1-2 TRBV5-1 CASSPRPGQNYGYTF TGCGCCAGCAGCCCCCGCCCTGGACAGAACTATGGCTACACCTTC
. . TRBJ2-1 TRBV6-4 CASSDLQGREQFF TGTGCCAGCAGTGACCTACAGGGTAGGGAGCAGTTCTTC
. few TRBJ1-5 TRBV4-2 CASSQGYDGNQPQHF TGTGCCAGCAGCCAAGGATATGACGGGAATCAGCCCCAGCATTTT
TRBD2 . TRBJ2-7 TRBV11-3 CASSLGTLAGGEQYF TGTGCCAGCAGCTTAGGTACTTTAGCGGGAGGCGAGCAGTACTTC
TRBD2 few TRBJ2-1 TRBV25-1 CASSRREVGNEQFF TGTGCCAGCAGTCGGCGGGAGGTTGGCAATGAGCAGTTCTTC
. . TRBJ1-5 TRBV19 CASALDSYSNQPQHF TGTGCCAGCGCACTTGACTCCTATAGCAATCAGCCCCAGCATTTT
. . TRBJ1-5 TRBV4-3 CASSQDGRGGNQPQHF TGCGCCAGCAGCCAAGATGGGCGGGGGGGCAATCAGCCCCAGCATTTT
. . TRBJ2-2 TRBV7-2 CASSPRAGPNTGELFF TGTGCCAGCAGCCCCCGCGCGGGGCCAAACACCGGGGAGCTGTTTTTT
. . TRBJ2-1 TRBV9 CASSVQVSSYYNEQFF TGTGCCAGCAGCGTTCAAGTGTCTAGCTACTACAATGAGCAGTTCTTC
. once TRBJ1-2 TRBV4-2 CASSQDWDRTIGYTF TGTGCCAGCAGCCAAGATTGGGATCGGACTATTGGCTACACCTTC
. . TRBJ1-5 TRBV28 CASSFGGHSNQPQHF TGTGCCAGCAGTTTCGGGGGGCATAGCAATCAGCCCCAGCATTTT
TRBD1 . TRBJ2-3 TRBV7-2 CASSALGTGGTDTQYF TGTGCCAGCAGCGCACTCGGGACAGGGGGCACAGATACGCAGTATTTT
. . TRBJ1-1 TRBV11-2 CASSLASLEFF TGTGCCAGCAGCTTAGCCTCTTTAGAGTTCTTT
. once TRBJ1-6 TRBV6-5 CASSTGTSDYSPLHF TGTGCCAGTTCTACAGGGACATCCGATTATTCACCCCTCCACTTT
. . TRBJ2-5 TRBV13 CASSFRDFEETQYF TGTGCCAGCAGCTTCCGGGACTTCGAAGAGACCCAGTACTTC
. . TRBJ2-3 TRBV19 CASSMQGPTDTQYF TGTGCCAGTAGTATGCAGGGGCCCACAGATACGCAGTATTTT
TRBD2 . TRBJ2-3 TRBV5-1 CASSLAPLAGGTDTQYF TGCGCCAGCAGCTTGGCCCCGTTAGCGGGAGGCACAGATACGCAGTATTTT
TRBD1 . TRBJ2-3 TRBV7-2 CASSKQAGQGGDTQYF TGTGCCAGCAGCAAGCAAGCAGGACAGGGAGGAGATACGCAGTATTTT
TRBD1 . TRBJ1-2 TRBV27 CASSARQGRTYGYTF TGTGCCAGCAGTGCCCGACAGGGCAGGACTTATGGCTACACCTTC
. . TRBJ1-4 TRBV25-1 CASNQGNEKLFF TGTGCCAGTAATCAGGGTAATGAAAAACTGTTTTTT
. once TRBJ2-3 TRBV21-1 CASESEKGFKSTDTQYF TGTGCCAGCGAATCGGAGAAAGGTTTTAAGTCCACAGATACGCAGTATTTT
TRBD2 . TRBJ2-1 TRBV5-6 CASSFYRLAATYNEQFF TGTGCCAGCAGCTTTTATCGACTAGCGGCGACCTACAATGAGCAGTTCTTC
. . TRBJ1-4 TRBV10-3 CANMGRDLGKTVF TGTGCCAACATGGGGAGAGATCTGGGAAAAACTGTTTTT
. . TRBJ2-2 TRBV7-8 CASSLYRGASGNTGELFF TGTGCCAGCAGCTTATATCGGGGGGCTAGCGGGAACACCGGGGAGCTGTTTTTT
. few TRBJ1-3 TRBV4-3 CASSPRTGNTIYF TGCGCCAGCAGCCCTAGGACTGGAAACACCATATATTTT
. . TRBJ1-1 TRBV6-5 CASRRVGFTEAFF TGTGCCAGCAGGAGGGTAGGTTTCACTGAAGCTTTCTTT
. . TRBJ1-1 TRBV6-5 CASSFGTRGTEAFF TGTGCCAGCAGTTTCGGGACACGAGGCACTGAAGCTTTCTTT
. . TRBJ2-7 TRBV11-3 CASSGRGGGYEQYF TGTGCCAGCAGCGGAAGGGGTGGGGGCTACGAGCAGTACTTC
. . TRBJ2-2 TRBV7-9 CSSSLVSSSLANTGELFF TGTTCCAGCAGCTTAGTTAGCAGCTCACTGGCGAACACCGGGGAGCTGTTTTTT
. . TRBJ2-4 TRBV27 CASSFSFRQYKNIQYF TGTGCCAGCAGTTTTTCCTTTCGACAGTACAAAAACATTCAGTACTTC
TRBD2 . TRBJ2-1 TRBV7-9 CASSLGKREDYNEQFF TGTGCCAGCAGCTTAGGCAAGCGGGAGGATTACAATGAGCAGTTCTTC
TRBD2 . TRBJ2-1 TRBV6-6 CASSDASGAYNEQFF TGTGCCAGCAGTGATGCTAGCGGGGCCTACAATGAGCAGTTCTTC
. . TRBJ1-2 TRBV7-6 CASSSGGAANYGYTF TGTGCCAGCAGCTCGGGAGGGGCGGCTAACTATGGCTACACCTTC
TRBD2 . TRBJ2-3 TRBV19 CASSLIGLAGETDTQYF TGTGCCAGTAGTTTGATTGGACTAGCGGGAGAGACAGATACGCAGTATTTT
. . TRBJ2-6 TRBV19 CASSIGRDSSGANVLTF TGTGCCAGTAGTATAGGCCGGGATTCCTCTGGGGCCAACGTCCTGACTTTC
. . TRBJ1-1 TRBV15 CATSSGLNTEAFF TGTGCCACCAGTTCGGGGTTGAACACTGAAGCTTTCTTT
TRBD1 . TRBJ1-1 TRBV7-8 CASSYPGQGTTEAFF TGTGCCAGCAGCTACCCGGGACAGGGGACCACTGAAGCTTTCTTT
TRBD1 few TRBJ1-1 TRBV5-6 CASSPGQVNTEAFF TGTGCCAGCAGCCCGGGACAGGTCAACACTGAAGCTTTCTTT
TRBD1 few TRBJ2-2 TRBV7-3 CASSYPGTDTGELFF TGTGCCAGCAGTTACCCCGGGACAGACACCGGGGAGCTGTTTTTT
TRBD2 . TRBJ2-3 TRBV5-1 CASSAPGTSADTQYF TGCGCCAGCAGCGCACCCGGGACTAGCGCAGATACGCAGTATTTT
TRBD1 . TRBJ1-2 TRBV7-2 CASSSGQGNGYTF TGTGCCAGCAGCTCCGGACAGGGAAATGGCTACACCTTC
. . TRBJ2-3 TRBV7-8 CASSPGSTDTQYF TGTGCCAGCAGCCCGGGTAGCACAGATACGCAGTATTTT
. . TRBJ1-5 TRBV30 CAWSVKGSGVAQPQHF TGTGCCTGGAGTGTAAAAGGTTCAGGGGTGGCTCAGCCCCAGCATTTT